Sequencing of this T cell receptor (beta chain) was carried out in a study of Tregs in tolerant kidney transplant recipients. Study results and limitations: The most relevant donor-specific Treg TCRbeta repertoire apparently came from expansion with activated donor B cells.

This clone was seen a handful of times. Its antigen is as yet unknown. The CDR3 totals 16 residues. Germline assignment: CDR1 LGHNA and CDR2 YSLEER. Trimming took off 4 bases at V and 3 bases at J, with 16 bases between the two ends. Sequencing used immunoSEQ multiplex PCR; TCRdb keeps in-frame clones, though not all of them. Here the sample spans roughly 4,900 clones, just under 40% being singletons. The source of this sequence is a human donor in good health. Specimen: CD8+ T cells from blood cultured with allogeneic cells. The rearrangement uses TRBV4-3 and TRBJ1-5; unclear D gene. The CDR3 spells CASSPRWALTNQPQHF. The DNA for the CDR3 is TGCGCCAGCAGCCCTCGCTGGGCCCTAACCAATCAGCCCCAGCATTTT.